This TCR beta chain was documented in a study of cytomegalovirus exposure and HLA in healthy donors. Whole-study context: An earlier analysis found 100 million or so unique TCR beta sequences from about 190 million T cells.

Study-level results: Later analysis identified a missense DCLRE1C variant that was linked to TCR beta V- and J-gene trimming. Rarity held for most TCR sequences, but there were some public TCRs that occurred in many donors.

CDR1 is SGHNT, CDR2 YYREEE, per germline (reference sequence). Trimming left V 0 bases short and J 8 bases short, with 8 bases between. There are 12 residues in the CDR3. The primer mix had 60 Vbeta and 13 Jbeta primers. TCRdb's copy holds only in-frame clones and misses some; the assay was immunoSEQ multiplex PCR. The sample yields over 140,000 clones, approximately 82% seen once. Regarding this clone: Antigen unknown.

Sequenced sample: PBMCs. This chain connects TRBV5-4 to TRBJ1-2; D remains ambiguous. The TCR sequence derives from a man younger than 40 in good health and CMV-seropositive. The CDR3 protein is CASSLGGLGYTF. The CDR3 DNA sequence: TGTGCCAGCAGCTTGGGAGGGCTCGGCTACACCTTC.